These 13 T cell receptor beta chains came from one sample sequenced in a study of cytomegalovirus exposure and HLA in healthy donors. Primers: 60 Vbeta forward and 13 Jbeta reverse. The repertoire was sequenced with immunoSEQ multiplex PCR; TCRdb's copy has only in-frame clones and lacks some. In all, the sample yields tens of thousands of clones. Material: PBMCs. The source is a woman under 40 in good health and CMV-seronegative.

The CDR3 spells CASSKRTENTGELFF. Written as DNA, the CDR3 is TGTGCCAGCAGCAAGCGGACAGAGAACACCGGGGAGCTGTTTTTT. This rearrangement joins TRBV7-9 to TRBJ2-2, with a tentative D call TRBD1 (6 bases). Germline loops: CDR1 SEHNR, CDR2 FQNEAQ (reference sequence). V lost 5 bases and J lost 1, with 11 bases in between. The CDR3 totals 15 residues. The variable domain in full, with the rest retrieved from reference TRBV7-9 and TRBJ2-2, is DTGVSQNPRHKITKRGQNVTFRCDPISEHNRLYWYRQTLGQGPEFLTYFQNEAQLEKSRLLSDRFSAERPKGSFSTLEIQRTEQGDSAMYLCASSKRTENTGELFFGEGSRLTVL.

DNA for the CDR3: TGTGCCAGCTCGGCGACAGGGGGAAGCTACAATGAGCAGTTCTTC. Residues: CASSATGGSYNEQFF. V usage is TRBV18 and J usage is TRBJ2-1; 9 bases are a match to TRBD1. Germline V CDR1 and CDR2: KGHSH, LQKENI. V lost 6 bases, J lost 3 bases, and 6 bases stayed unmatched. The CDR3 is made up of 15 amino acids.

The chain is built from TRBV7-2 and TRBJ1-5; D is ambiguous. The CDR3 runs 15 residues. Between the trimmed V and J ends, which lost 4 bases and 2 bases, there was a span of 12 bases. Germline CDR1 and CDR2: SGHTA and FQGNSA. The CDR3 spells CASSSGGSGNQPQHF. CDR3 bases: TGTGCCAGCAGCTCGGGAGGATCCGGCAATCAGCCCCAGCATTTT.

For this clone: Mismatch with germline at one junction end may stem from a read error. The chain joins TRBV5-4 to TRBJ2-1, with D perhaps TRBD2 (5 bases). Germline assignment: CDR1 SGHNT and CDR2 YYREEE (reference sequence). This CDR3 is built from 15 residues. CDR3 sequence: CASSFRASSDNEQFF. CDR3 nucleotide sequence: TGTGCCAGCAGCTTTAGGGCTAGCTCCGACAATGAGCAGTTCTTC. Full variable domain (missing parts from reference TRBV5-4 and TRBJ2-1): ETGVTQSPTHLIKTRGQQVTLRCSSQSGHNTVSWYQQALGQGPQFIFQYYREEENGRGNFPPRFSGLQFPNYSSELNVNALELDDSALYLCASSFRASSDNEQFFGPGTRLTVL.

V is TRBV5-4 and J is TRBJ2-3, with 8 bases matching TRBD2. In germline, CDR1 is SGHNT, CDR2 YYREEE (reference sequence). V gave up 4 bases and J gave up 5 bases; unmatched junction bases: 9. The CDR3 contains 15 residues. The CDR3 DNA is TGTGCCAGCAGCATGGAGGGACTAGGACGAGATACGCAGTATTTT. It codes for CASSMEGLGRDTQYF.

This rearrangement joins TRBV29-1 to TRBJ1-5, with D unresolved. V was trimmed by 5 bases and J by 2 bases, leaving 13 bases between them. The CDR3 covers 14 residues. Germline V gives CDR1 SQVTM, CDR2 ANQGSEA. The CDR3 nucleotides read TGCAGCGTTAAGGGAGGGCCAGGCAATCAGCCCCAGCATTTT. Its protein is CSVKGGPGNQPQHF.

The chain couples TRBV6-6 to TRBJ2-1, with D perhaps matching TRBD2 (5 bases). The V gene lost 4 bases and the J gene lost 2 bases, with 9 bases spanning the gap. Germline-derived CDR1 and CDR2 are MNHNY and SVGAGI (reference sequence). This CDR3 has 14 residues. CDR3 amino acids: CASSSSGAYNEQFF. The CDR3 DNA reads TGTGCCAGCAGTTCATCCGGGGCCTACAATGAGCAGTTCTTC.

J is TRBJ2-7 and V is TRBV18, with D possibly TRBD1 on 6 matching bases. The CDR3 runs to 13 residues. V lost 3 bases and J lost 0, with 6 bases in between. Germline assignment: CDR1 KGHSH and CDR2 LQKENI. The CDR3 DNA reads as TGTGCCAGCTCACCGGACAGCTCCTACGAGCAGTACTTC. Its protein product is CASSPDSSYEQYF.

The rearrangement uses TRBV20-1 and TRBJ1-2, with D unclear. V was cut by 2 bases and J by 2 bases, with 3 bases left in between. The germline gives CDR1 DFQATT, CDR2 SNEGSKA (reference sequence). The CDR3 has 11 amino acids. The CDR3 coding sequence is TGCAGTGCTAGACAAAACTATGGCTACACCTTC. It is translated as CSARQNYGYTF.

The chain has TRBV5-4 and TRBJ2-7; 9 bases agree with TRBD1. Germline CDR1 and CDR2: SGHNT and YYREEE (reference sequence). CDR3 length: 14 amino acids. The trim removed 3 bases at V and 5 bases at J, leaving 6 bases unmatched. Written as DNA, the CDR3 is TGTGCCAGCAGCTATCCGGGACAGGGAAACGAGCAGTACTTC. Translation gives CASSYPGQGNEQYF. The complete variable domain, with remaining parts taken from reference TRBV5-4 and TRBJ2-7, reads ETGVTQSPTHLIKTRGQQVTLRCSSQSGHNTVSWYQQALGQGPQFIFQYYREEENGRGNFPPRFSGLQFPNYSSELNVNALELDDSALYLCASSYPGQGNEQYFGPGTRLTVT.

This chain connects TRBV4-2 to TRBJ2-2; TRBD2 matches at 7 bases. CDR3 length: 15 residues. Germline CDR1 is LGHNA and CDR2 is YNFKEQ. V dropped 3 bases and J dropped 3; count of bases not matched to a gene: 4. CDR3 sequence: CASSQTLADTGELFF. The CDR3 nucleotides read TGTGCCAGCAGCCAGACCCTAGCGGACACCGGGGAGCTGTTTTTT.

The CDR3 region is CASSYNRGNTEAFF. CDR3 nucleotides: TGTGCCAGCAGTTACAATCGGGGAAACACTGAAGCTTTCTTT. The chain employs TRBV6-5 and TRBJ1-1, with D uncertain. The V end lost 2 bases, the J end lost 2 bases, and 9 bases lay between the germline ends. This CDR3 has 14 amino acids. Germline CDR1 is MNHEY and CDR2 is SVGAGI.

V and J are TRBV18 and TRBJ1-2; D uncertain. Germline assignment: CDR1 KGHSH and CDR2 LQKENI. V was clipped by 3 bases and J by 2 bases, with 7 bases between them. CDR3 length: 13 amino acids. The CDR3 loop reads CASSPELNYGYTF. As DNA, the CDR3 is TGTGCCAGCTCACCGGAACTAAACTATGGCTACACCTTC.